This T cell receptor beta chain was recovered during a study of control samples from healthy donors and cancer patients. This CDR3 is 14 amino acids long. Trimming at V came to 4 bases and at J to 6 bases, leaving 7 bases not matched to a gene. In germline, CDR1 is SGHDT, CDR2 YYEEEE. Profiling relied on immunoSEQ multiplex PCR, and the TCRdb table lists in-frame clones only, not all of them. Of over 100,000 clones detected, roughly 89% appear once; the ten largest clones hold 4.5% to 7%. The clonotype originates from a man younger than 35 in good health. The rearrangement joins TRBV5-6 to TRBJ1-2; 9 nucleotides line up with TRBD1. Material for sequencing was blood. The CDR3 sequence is CASSMRGTGNGYTF. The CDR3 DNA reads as TGTGCCAGCAGCATGAGAGGGACAGGGAATGGCTACACCTTC.